The text below deals with one T cell receptor (beta chain). Its antigen is still unknown. The data are from a study of T cell repertoires in cytomegalovirus infection. Study-level information: CMV infection and matching HLA type were both indicated by public TCR beta signatures.

Broader study findings: The study found HLA-C-restricted CMV-specific TCR beta clonotypes dominating the ex vivo response.

The CDR3 is 17 residues long. V was clipped by 5 bases and J by 3 bases; unmatched bases: 10. Germline loops: CDR1 MNHEY, CDR2 SVGEGT. TCRdb reprocessed the reads via MiXCR and lists one record per CDR3 protein. The data contain 230,000 or so distinct CDR3 sequences, more than 15% of them singletons. The sequenced sample consisted of CD8+ T cells from PBMCs. This receptor was identified in a human donor in good health (CMV status not recorded). Some clones in this sample may be carry-over from other donors' samples. The chain combines TRBV6-2 or TRBV6-3 with TRBJ2-1; 10 nucleotides match TRBD2. The CDR3 bases are TGTGCCAGCAGTATCGGGACTAGCGAAGGGTACTACAATGAGCAGTTCTTC. Protein product: CASSIGTSEGYYNEQFF.